This T cell receptor (beta chain) stems from a study of PD-1 blockade in mismatch repair-deficient tumors. Trimming left V 2 bases short and J 4 bases short, with 5 bases between. Germline values: CDR1 MGHDK, CDR2 SYGVNS. The CDR3 runs 13 residues. Clones were read by immunoSEQ multiplex PCR, and TCRdb kept only the in-frame ones, dropping some. The repertoire holds around 130,000 clones, more than 70% seen once, with about 11% in the top ten. The clonotype was recovered from an adult with mismatch repair-deficient cancer. The material was peripheral blood, obtained roughly 70 weeks after starting pembrolizumab. The genes are TRBV25-1 and TRBJ2-2; D unresolved. CDR3 in amino acids: CASSERITGELFF. The DNA of the CDR3 is TGTGCCAGCAGTGAACGGATCACCGGGGAGCTGTTTTTT.